The 16 T cell receptor beta chains below come from one sample, sequenced in a study of blood T cell repertoires in COVID-19. Data came from immunoSEQ multiplex PCR; TCRdb stores just in-frame clones and leaves some out. The sample shows about 130,000 clones, roughly 83% of them seen only once. Sequenced input: PBMCs or T cells enriched from blood (not recorded which). The source of these receptors is a man between 50 and 59 years old who had recovered from COVID-19.

The rearrangement links TRBV3-1 (or the pseudogene TRBV3-2) to TRBJ2-2; 15 bases are a match to TRBD2. The CDR3 length is 18 residues. The ends lost 0 bases at V and 4 bases at J; junction bases unmatched: 3. CDR1 is LGHDT, CDR2 YNNKEL, per germline (reference sequence). For the CDR3, the DNA is TGTGCCAGCAGCCAAGAGGGACTAGCGGGGGGCGGCACCGGGGAGCTGTTTTTT. This translates into CASSQEGLAGGGTGELFF.

This chain uses TRBV7-9 with TRBJ2-3, with D possibly TRBD2 on 5 matching bases. V lost 5 bases to trimming and J lost 0 bases, with 15 bases between them. Germline assignment: CDR1 SEHNR and CDR2 FQNEAQ (reference sequence). This CDR3 spans 16 amino acids. CDR3 nucleotides: TGTGCCAGCAGCGCAGCTGTAGCGCCTAGCACAGATACGCAGTATTTT. This codes for CASSAAVAPSTDTQYF.

Only a few counts were recorded for this clone. V usage is TRBV30 and J usage is TRBJ1-5; 11 nucleotides line up with TRBD1. CDR1 and CDR2 (germline): GTSNPN, SVGIG (reference sequence). The V gene end was trimmed by 4 bases and the J gene end by 6 bases; junction bases not matched to a gene: 5. This CDR3 is built from 14 residues. CDR3 DNA: TGTGCCTGGACAGGGACAGGGGGACGTCAGCCCCAGCATTTT. This sequence encodes CAWTGTGGRQPQHF. Using reference TRBV30 and TRBJ1-5 for the parts outside the CDR3, the full variable domain is SQTIHQWPATLVQPVGSPLSLECTVEGTSNPNLYWYRQAAGRGLQLLFYSVGIGQISSEVPQNLSASRPQDRQFILSSKKLLLSDSGFYLCAWTGTGGRQPQHFGDGTRLSIL.

This rearrangement joins TRBV10-3 to TRBJ2-3; weak D call: TRBD2 (7 bases). Trimming pared 5 bases from V and 8 bases from J, leaving 17 bases between. The germline V gene encodes CDR1 ENHRY and CDR2 SYGVKD. The CDR3 is 14 residues long. The CDR3 loop is CAISSVGGPGTQYF. DNA for the CDR3: TGTGCCATCAGTTCGGTGGGGGGGCCCGGTACGCAGTATTTT.

The V call is TRBV4-1, the J call TRBJ2-6; 8 bases align to TRBD2. Trimming took 1 base from V and 7 from J; bases not matched to a gene: 3. Germline loops: CDR1 MGHRA, CDR2 YSYEKL. CDR3 size: 15 residues. CDR3 sequence reads: CASSQGLAGANVLTF. CDR3 nucleotides: TGCGCCAGCAGCCAAGGCTTAGCGGGAGCCAACGTCCTGACTTTC.

The chain links TRBV6-2 or TRBV6-3 to TRBJ1-1; D remains unclear. There are 13 residues in the CDR3. The ends were cut back, 6 bases at V and 5 bases at J, with 13 bases in the middle. Germline V gene lookup returns CDR1 MNHEY and CDR2 SVGEGT. The CDR3 loop reads CASSPTDYTEAFF. CDR3 in DNA: TGTGCCAGCAGCCCCACGGACTATACTGAAGCTTTCTTT.

The chain couples TRBV6-5 to TRBJ1-4; 10 nucleotides line up with TRBD1. Germline CDR1 reads MNHEY; CDR2 reads SVGAGI. V trimming: 6 bases; J trimming: 6 bases; junction bases outside the gene matches: 7. The CDR3 sequence is 15 residues long. The CDR3 DNA sequence: TGTGCCAGCAGCTTTTTGACAGGGGGCGATGAAAAACTGTTTTTT. Its translation is CASSFLTGGDEKLFF.

The chain uses TRBV2 and TRBJ2-5; TRBD2 matches at 12 bases. Trimming took 6 bases from V and 5 from J; bases not matched to a gene: 10. Germline loops: CDR1 SNHLY, CDR2 FYNNEI. CDR3 length: 16 residues. CDR3 loop: CASRPSGGAGSETQYF. The CDR3 nucleotides are TGTGCCAGCAGGCCTAGCGGGGGGGCAGGGTCGGAGACCCAGTACTTC.

V usage is TRBV6-2 or TRBV6-3 and J usage is TRBJ1-2, with a weak D call TRBD1 (6 bases). This CDR3 has 12 amino acids. The V and J ends lost 5 bases and 3 bases respectively, with 7 bases between them. Germline-derived CDR1 and CDR2 are MNHEY and SVGEGT. The chain's CDR3 is CASSRQDYGYTF. Written as DNA, the CDR3 is TGTGCCAGCAGTAGACAGGACTATGGCTACACCTTC.

This chain uses TRBV19 with TRBJ1-2; no clear D. The CDR3 sequence is 13 residues long. Germline values: CDR1 LNHDA, CDR2 SQIVND (reference sequence). The germline V and J ends were trimmed by 5 bases and 3 bases, with 10 bases remaining between them. The DNA of the CDR3 is TGTGCCAGTAGTGCCCCAGAACACTATGGCTACACCTTC. Its translation is CASSAPEHYGYTF. The variable domain in full, completed from reference TRBV19 and TRBJ1-2, reads DGGITQSPKYLFRKEGQNVTLSCEQNLNHDAMYWYRQDPGQGLRLIYYSQIVNDFQKGDIAEGYSVSREKKESFPLTVTSAQKNPTAFYLCASSAPEHYGYTFGSGTRLTVV.

The chain uses TRBV28 and TRBJ2-3; TRBD2 matches 9 bases. The CDR3 contains 15 residues. V dropped 7 bases and J dropped 4; count of bases not matched to a gene: 9. Germline CDR1 is MDHEN and CDR2 is SYDVKM. This chain's CDR3 is CASTWSLAGSDTQYF. The DNA for the CDR3 is TGTGCCAGCACATGGAGCCTAGCGGGGTCAGATACGCAGTATTTT.

The CDR3 DNA follows: TGTGCCAGCAGTCCCCATCAGGGAAACTATGGCTACACCTTC. It is translated as CASSPHQGNYGYTF. The V and J genes are TRBV27 and TRBJ1-2; weak D call: TRBD1 (5 bases). There are 14 residues in the CDR3. V was shortened by 5 bases and J by 2 bases, with 12 bases between the two germline ends. Germline values: CDR1 MNHEY, CDR2 SMNVEV (reference sequence).

The rearrangement joins TRBV6-5 to TRBJ2-2, with D hard to call. Germline V gene lookup returns CDR1 MNHEY and CDR2 SVGAGI. V was shortened by 0 bases and J by 1 base, with 6 bases between the two germline ends. There are 15 residues in the CDR3. The CDR3 DNA sequence: TGTGCCAGCAGTTACTCGGCCTTGAACACCGGGGAGCTGTTTTTT. It translates to CASSYSALNTGELFF.

This clone has a single count. The chain joins TRBV9 to TRBJ2-2; TRBD2 aligns across 14 bases. Looked up from germline, CDR1 is SGDLS and CDR2 is YYNGEE. J gave up 3 bases and V 3 bases, and 4 bases lay outside the gene matches. This CDR3 spans 17 amino acids. As DNA, the CDR3 is TGTGCCAGCAGCGAGACTAGCGGGGGGGTGTACACCGGGGAGCTGTTTTTT. It specifies CASSETSGGVYTGELFF.

The rearrangement uses TRBV7-3 and TRBJ2-3; TRBD2 aligns across 12 bases. V shed 5 bases, J shed 2 bases, and the junction held 11 bases outside the gene matches. The germline CDR1 and CDR2 sequences are SGHTA and FQGTGA. CDR3 size: 18 residues. Here the CDR3 reads CASSLGPPSGGATDTQYF. In DNA form, the CDR3 reads TGTGCCAGCAGCCTAGGCCCCCCTAGCGGGGGGGCCACAGATACGCAGTATTTT.

The rearrangement joins TRBV10-3 to TRBJ1-5; TRBD1 matches at 7 bases. V lost 6 bases, J lost 0 bases, and 8 bases stayed unmatched. Germline V gene data show CDR1 as ENHRY and CDR2 as SYGVKD. The CDR3 runs to 16 residues. This CDR3 is CAISPTGFDSNQPQHF. The CDR3 DNA sequence: TGTGCCATCAGCCCGACAGGGTTCGATAGCAATCAGCCCCAGCATTTT.